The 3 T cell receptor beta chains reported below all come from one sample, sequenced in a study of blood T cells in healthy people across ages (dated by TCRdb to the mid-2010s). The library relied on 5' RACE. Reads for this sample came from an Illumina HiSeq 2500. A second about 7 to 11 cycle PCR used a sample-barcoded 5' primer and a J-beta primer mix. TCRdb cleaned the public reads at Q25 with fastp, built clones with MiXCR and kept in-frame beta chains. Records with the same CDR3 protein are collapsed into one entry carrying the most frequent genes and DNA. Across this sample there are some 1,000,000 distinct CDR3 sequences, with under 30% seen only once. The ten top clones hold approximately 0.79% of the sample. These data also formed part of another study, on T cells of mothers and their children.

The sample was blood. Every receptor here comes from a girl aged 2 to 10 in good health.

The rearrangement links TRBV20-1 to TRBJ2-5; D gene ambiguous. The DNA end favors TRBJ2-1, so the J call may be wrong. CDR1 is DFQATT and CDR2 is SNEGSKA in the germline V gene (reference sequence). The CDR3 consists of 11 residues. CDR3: CSARDFYEQFF. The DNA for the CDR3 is TGCAGTGCTAGAGATTTCTATGAGCAGTTCTTC.

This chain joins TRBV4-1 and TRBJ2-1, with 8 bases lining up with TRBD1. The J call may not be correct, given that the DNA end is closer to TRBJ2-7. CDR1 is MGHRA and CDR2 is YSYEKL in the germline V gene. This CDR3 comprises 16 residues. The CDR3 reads CASSPSGTGNSYEQYF. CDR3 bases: TGCGCCAGCAGCCCGTCCGGGACAGGCAACTCCTACGAGCAGTACTTC.

CDR3 nucleotide sequence: TGTGCCAGCAGCTATGAGTCGGGTATCCAGTACTTC. It translates to CASSYESGIQYF. The chain carries TRBV7-6 and TRBJ2-5; D unresolved. Looked up from germline, CDR1 is SGHVS and CDR2 is FNYEAQ. V was trimmed by 4 bases and J by 10 bases, leaving 13 bases between them. This CDR3 contains 12 residues. Based on the CDR3 plus reference TRBV7-6 and TRBJ2-5, the full variable domain is GAGVSQSPRYKVTKRGQDVALRCDPISGHVSLYWYRQALGQGPEFLTYFNYEAQQDKSGLPNDRFSAERPEGSISTLTIQRTEQRDSAMYRCASSYESGIQYFGPGTRLLVL.